The 2 T cell receptor beta chains in this list originate from one sample, sequenced in a study of cytomegalovirus exposure and HLA in healthy donors. It was with 60 Vbeta and 13 Jbeta primers that the PCR ran. TCRdb's table, derived via immunoSEQ multiplex PCR, lists solely in-frame clones and lacks some. Altogether some 150,000 clones are present, roughly 80% being singletons, with the ten largest covering roughly 2.9%. The sequencing input was PBMCs. These receptors all stem from a woman in her twenties or thirties in good health and CMV-seronegative.

This clone was found many times. The CDR3 DNA follows: TGCGCCAGCAGCCAAGGTAGGGGTGTCTCCTACGAGCAGTACTTC. It is translated as CASSQGRGVSYEQYF. The chain uses TRBV4-3 and TRBJ2-7; a possible D gene is TRBD1 (5 bases). The V end lost 1 base, the J end lost 0 bases, and 10 bases lay between the germline ends. The CDR3 totals 15 residues. The germline gives CDR1 LGHNA, CDR2 YSLEER.

The V call is TRBV11-2, the J call TRBJ1-2, with D unresolved. The germline gives CDR1 SGHAT, CDR2 FQNNGV. The V end was cut by 5 bases, the J end by 5 bases, with 15 bases between. The CDR3 runs 14 residues. The CDR3 nucleotides are TGTGCCAGCAGCCCAGGCCCCTCGGGATATGGCTACACCTTC. As protein: CASSPGPSGYGYTF.